Below, 11 T cell receptor beta chains from the same sample are listed, as sequenced in a study of T cells after yellow fever vaccination. Each CDR3 protein gets one entry after TCRdb re-called the 5' RACE reads with MiXCR. The repertoire includes around 530,000 distinct CDR3 sequences, about a sixth of them detected once, and about 18% sits in the top ten. Sequencing used PBMCs, obtained about 5 days after the first yellow fever vaccination. All receptors come from a man aged 18 to 35 who received the YFV17D yellow fever vaccine.

Many counts were recorded for this clonotype. The J gene is TRBJ1-5, the V gene TRBV30; D is undetermined. CDR3 length: 14 amino acids. The V end was cut by 4 bases, the J end by 2 bases, with 12 bases between. Germline V CDR1 and CDR2: GTSNPN, SVGIG (reference sequence). The DNA of the CDR3 is TGTGCCTGGACGGAGGGCGCGGGCAATCAGCCCCAGCATTTT. This translates into CAWTEGAGNQPQHF.

V and J are TRBV27 and TRBJ2-7, with TRBD2 as a possible D gene (7 bases). V was trimmed by 7 bases and J by 0 bases, leaving 16 bases between them. Germline CDR1 is MNHEY and CDR2 is SMNVEV (reference sequence). CDR3 length equals 15 residues. CDR3 protein: CASKKGGGLSYEQYF. The CDR3 DNA sequence: TGTGCCAGCAAGAAAGGCGGGGGCCTCTCCTACGAGCAGTACTTC.

In this sample, this clonotype turned up many times. The chain has TRBV12-3 or TRBV12-4 and TRBJ2-1; no definite D call. V lost 6 bases to trimming and J lost 4 bases, with 1 base between them. The CDR3 is made up of 10 amino acids. CDR3 nucleotide sequence: TGTGCCAGCAGGTACAATGAGCAGTTCTTC. Translating gives CASRYNEQFF.

This clonotype was seen more than once but under ten times. The chain couples TRBV3-1 to TRBJ1-1; no clear D gene. Trimming pared 3 bases from V and 2 bases from J, leaving 7 bases between. In germline, CDR1 is LGHDT, CDR2 YNNKEL (reference sequence). This CDR3 is built from 13 residues. This chain's CDR3 is CASSQTSNTEAFF. The DNA for the CDR3 is TGTGCCAGCAGCCAGACAAGTAACACTGAAGCTTTCTTT.

The chain joins TRBV20-1 to TRBJ1-1; D ambiguous. With 3 bases removed from V and 5 bases from J, the gap between germline ends came to 16 bases. The V gene's germline CDR1 is DFQATT and CDR2 SNEGSKA (reference sequence). The CDR3 contains 14 residues. Written as DNA, the CDR3 is TGCAGTGCTAGCATCACCGACGATGGGACTGAAGCTTTCTTT. Translation: CSASITDDGTEAFF.

For this clonotype: The conserved phenylalanine or tryptophan normally closing the CDR3 is absent here, so this likely arose from a read error. V and J are TRBV7-2 and TRBJ2-4; TRBD2 might be the D (6 bases). The CDR3 is made up of 16 amino acids. Germline assignment: CDR1 SGHTA and CDR2 FQGNSA. V lost 5 bases and J lost 6, with 20 bases in between. DNA of the CDR3: TGTGCCAGCAGCCCGAAGGTCCCTGCCGGGGGAAACATTCAGTACTCC. Translation: CASSPKVPAGGNIQYS.

The chain is built from TRBV20-1 and TRBJ2-1, with 7 bases lining up with TRBD1. Germline CDR1 and CDR2: DFQATT and SNEGSKA (reference sequence). The CDR3 totals 15 residues. The ends lost 0 bases at V and 4 bases at J; junction bases unmatched: 6. CDR3 loop: CSARDPGQIYNEQFF. CDR3 nucleotides: TGCAGTGCTAGAGACCCGGGACAGATTTACAATGAGCAGTTCTTC.

The rearrangement joins TRBV4-2 to TRBJ2-7; 10 positions match TRBD1. J was trimmed by 3 bases and V by 5 bases; bases with no gene match: 7. CDR3 length: 15 amino acids. Germline V gene sequence: CDR1 LGHNA, CDR2 YNFKEQ. The CDR3 bases are TGTGCCAGCAGCTCAGGGACAGGGGAGTTCTACGAGCAGTACTTC. As protein: CASSSGTGEFYEQYF.

There are a few counts of this clonotype. The gene calls are TRBV10-3 and TRBJ1-1, with 8 bases aligning to TRBD1. Germline CDR1 reads ENHRY; CDR2 reads SYGVKD. The V and J ends lost 4 bases and 1 base, in that order; junction bases with no gene match: 5. This CDR3 has 15 residues. CDR3 protein: CAISGTGSENTEAFF. CDR3 sequence (DNA): TGTGCCATCAGTGGGACAGGGAGTGAGAACACTGAAGCTTTCTTT.

This clonotype was found many times. V usage is TRBV5-1 and J usage is TRBJ2-1; D ambiguous. Germline V gene data show CDR1 as SGHRS and CDR2 as YFSETQ. Trimming removed 4 bases from V and 6 bases from J, with 8 bases in between. The CDR3 covers 12 residues. This CDR3 reads CASSPPSNEQFF. The CDR3, as DNA: TGCGCCAGCAGCCCCCCCTCCAATGAGCAGTTCTTC.

This clonotype was seen a handful of times. The gene calls are TRBV5-4 and TRBJ2-4; TRBD1 matches at 9 bases. This CDR3 region has 22 residues. V shed 0 bases and J 3 bases; nucleotides not matched to a gene: 22. The germline gives CDR1 SGHNT, CDR2 YYREEE (reference sequence). The DNA for the CDR3 is TGTGCCAGCAGCTTGGCCTCTAGCATTTGGACAGGGGAACCTTTGGACAAAAACATTCAGTACTTC. Amino acid sequence: CASSLASSIWTGEPLDKNIQYF.